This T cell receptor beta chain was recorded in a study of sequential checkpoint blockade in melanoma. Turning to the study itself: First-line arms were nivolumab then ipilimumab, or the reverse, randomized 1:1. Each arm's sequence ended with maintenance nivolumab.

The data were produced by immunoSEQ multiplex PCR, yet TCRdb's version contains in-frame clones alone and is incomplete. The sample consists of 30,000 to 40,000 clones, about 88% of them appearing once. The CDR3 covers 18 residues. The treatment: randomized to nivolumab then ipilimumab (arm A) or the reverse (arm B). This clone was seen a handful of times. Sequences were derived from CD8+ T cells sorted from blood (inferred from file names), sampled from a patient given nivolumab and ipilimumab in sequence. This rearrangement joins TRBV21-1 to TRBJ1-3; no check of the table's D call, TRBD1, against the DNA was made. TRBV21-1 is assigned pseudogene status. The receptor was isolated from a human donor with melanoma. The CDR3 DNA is TGTGCCAGCAGCAAAAAGGGGGGGACAGGGCGCTCTGGAAACACCATATATTTT. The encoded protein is CASSKKGGTGRSGNTIYF.